A selection of T cell receptor beta chains follows, all from one sample in a study of blood T cell repertoires in COVID-19. Method: immunoSEQ multiplex PCR; TCRdb's copy keeps in-frame clones and lacks some. Of 210,000 or so clones detected, around 81% appear once; the ten largest clones hold 4.3%. The sample consisted of PBMCs or T cells enriched from blood (not recorded which). Receptors originate from a young man with acute COVID-19. CDR3s include the opening cysteine and the closing phenylalanine or tryptophan. The D gene is left open where the match is weak. Part of the rows lack a size; the others show once, few, many or a class for expanded clones.

CDR3 protein | CDR3 DNA | D gene | V gene | clone size | J gene
CASSRGQVLNEQFF | TGTGCCAGCAGTAGGGGCCAGGTCCTCAATGAGCAGTTCTTC | - | TRBV6-5 | - | TRBJ2-1
CASNRQTNTEAFF | TGTGCCAGCAATAGACAGACTAACACTGAAGCTTTCTTT | - | TRBV6-5 | - | TRBJ1-1
CASSPPMLAGGLIKDTQYF | TGTGCCAGCTCACCACCTATGCTAGCGGGGGGCCTCATTAAAGATACGCAGTATTTT | TRBD2 | TRBV18 | - | TRBJ2-3
CASSPGQGYYGYTF | TGTGCCAGCAGTCCGGGACAGGGATACTATGGCTACACCTTC | TRBD1 | TRBV27 | few | TRBJ1-2
CASSLGGRPQHF | TGTGCCAGCAGCCTAGGAGGACGGCCCCAGCATTTT | - | TRBV12-3/TRBV12-4 | - | TRBJ1-5
CASSEVEGALGTEAFF | TGTGCCAGCAGTGAAGTAGAGGGGGCTTTGGGGACTGAAGCTTTCTTT | TRBD1 | TRBV2 | - | TRBJ1-1
CASSQGRALDATNEKLFF | TGTGCCAGCAGCCAGGGCAGGGCTCTTGATGCAACTAATGAAAAACTGTTTTTT | - | TRBV3-1/TRBV3-2 | few | TRBJ1-4
CASSKQVFGVGERLETQYF | TGTGCCAGCAGCAAACAAGTCTTCGGGGTTGGTGAGCGGCTGGAGACCCAGTACTTC | - | TRBV21-1 | - | TRBJ2-5
CASSQDPGQRGTEAFF | TGTGCCAGCAGCCAAGATCCGGGACAGAGGGGCACTGAAGCTTTCTTT | TRBD1 | TRBV3-1/TRBV3-2 | - | TRBJ1-1
CASSDLNSMNTEAFF | TGTGCCAGCAGTGACCTTAACAGCATGAACACTGAAGCTTTCTTT | - | TRBV2 | once | TRBJ1-1
CASSEAPGGVETQYF | TGTGCCAGCAGTGAAGCGCCGGGGGGCGTGGAGACCCAGTACTTC | - | TRBV6-1 | - | TRBJ2-5
CASSVGTSGGTGELFF | TGTGCCAGCAGCGTAGGGACTAGCGGGGGAACCGGGGAGCTGTTTTTT | TRBD2 | TRBV9 | few | TRBJ2-2
CASSYSPAGVRYTF | TGTGCCAGCAGTTATTCCCCGGCGGGTGTGCGCTACACCTTC | - | TRBV28 | few | TRBJ1-2
CASSQETGGHNSPLHF | TGCGCCAGCAGCCAAGAAACAGGGGGGCATAATTCACCCCTCCACTTT | TRBD1 | TRBV4-1 | - | TRBJ1-6
CASSLGGGEGNQPQHF | TGTGCCAGCAGCTTGGGCGGGGGGGAAGGCAATCAGCCCCAGCATTTT | - | TRBV5-6 | - | TRBJ1-5
CASSIRGLSYEQYF | TGTGCCAGTAGTATTAGAGGCCTCTCCTACGAGCAGTACTTC | - | TRBV19 | - | TRBJ2-7
CATSRDRAGNTIYF | TGTGCCACCTCCCGTGACAGGGCCGGAAACACCATATATTTT | TRBD1 | TRBV30 | few | TRBJ1-3
CASSLRQAPNTEAFF | TGTGCCAGCAGCTTACGACAAGCACCCAACACTGAAGCTTTCTTT | - | TRBV7-3 | - | TRBJ1-1
CASRRAGGSGNTIYF | TGTGCCAGCAGACGGGCAGGGGGCTCTGGAAACACCATATATTTT | TRBD1 | TRBV6-5 | - | TRBJ1-3
CASTPLGGSNQPQHF | TGTGCCAGCACCCCCTTAGGGGGTTCCAATCAGCCCCAGCATTTT | - | TRBV6-6 | few | TRBJ1-5
CASSGQGYNEQFF | TGCGCCAGCAGTGGACAGGGATATAATGAGCAGTTCTTC | TRBD1 | TRBV10-1 | - | TRBJ2-1
CSVHTGGTNTEAFF | TGCAGCGTTCATACTGGGGGGACGAACACTGAAGCTTTCTTT | - | TRBV29-1 | - | TRBJ1-1
CASSLATWTGGQETQYF | TGCGCCAGCAGCCTCGCAACCTGGACAGGGGGCCAAGAGACCCAGTACTTC | TRBD1 | TRBV5-1 | many | TRBJ2-5
CASSKAAGGRQPQHF | TGTGCCAGTAGTAAGGCGGCAGGGGGCCGACAGCCCCAGCATTTT | TRBD1 | TRBV19 | - | TRBJ1-5
CASSSTGGTGELFF | TGTGCCAGCAGCTCGACAGGGGGGACCGGGGAGCTGTTTTTT | TRBD1 | TRBV11-2 | - | TRBJ2-2
CAILKGGTYEQYF | TGTGCCATCCTCAAGGGGGGGACCTACGAGCAGTACTTC | - | TRBV6-5 | - | TRBJ2-7
CASSLGLGQVNTEAFF | TGTGCCAGCAGCTTAGGGCTGGGACAGGTGAACACTGAAGCTTTCTTT | TRBD1 | TRBV7-6 | - | TRBJ1-1
CASSVGGGYGELFF | TGTGCCAGCAGCGTAGGAGGGGGATACGGGGAGCTGTTTTTT | - | TRBV9 | - | TRBJ2-2
CASSLGLSGGAADTQYF | TGTGCCAGCAGCTTAGGACTCAGCGGGGGGGCCGCAGATACGCAGTATTTT | TRBD2 | TRBV7-2 | - | TRBJ2-3
CASSVRTEENNYGYTF | TGTGCCAGCAGTGTCCGGACAGAGGAGAATAACTATGGCTACACCTTC | - | TRBV6-1 | - | TRBJ1-2
CSVSGAGNTIYF | TGCAGCGTTTCAGGGGCAGGAAACACCATATATTTT | - | TRBV29-1 | - | TRBJ1-3
CASSSGLAGTDTQYF | TGTGCCAGCAGCTCAGGACTAGCGGGCACAGATACGCAGTATTTT | TRBD2 | TRBV5-4 | many | TRBJ2-3
CASSEVAGGVDEQFF | TGTGCCAGCAGTGAAGTAGCGGGGGGGGTAGATGAGCAGTTCTTC | TRBD2 | TRBV6-1 | - | TRBJ2-1
CASQWAHGVYTEAFF | TGCGCCAGCCAGTGGGCGCACGGGGTTTATACTGAAGCTTTCTTT | - | TRBV10-1 | - | TRBJ1-1
CASSRAGTGYSNQPQHF | TGTGCCAGCAGCAGAGCCGGGACAGGGTATAGCAATCAGCCCCAGCATTTT | TRBD1 | TRBV5-6 | once | TRBJ1-5
CASSAGGPQETQYF | TGCGCCAGCAGTGCGGGGGGGCCTCAAGAGACCCAGTACTTC | TRBD2 | TRBV10-1 | - | TRBJ2-5
CASSEVLGLGGQETQYF | TGTGCCAGCAGTGAGGTGCTGGGACTAGGCGGCCAAGAGACCCAGTACTTC | TRBD2 | TRBV2 | - | TRBJ2-5
CASSLLTSGGGTGELFF | TGTGCCAGCAGCCTATTGACTAGCGGGGGGGGCACCGGGGAGCTGTTTTTT | TRBD2 | TRBV7-6 | - | TRBJ2-2
CASSQGRGGYEQYF | TGTGCCAGCAGCCAAGGGCGGGGTGGCTACGAGCAGTACTTC | - | TRBV3-1/TRBV3-2 | - | TRBJ2-7
CASTPATNEKLFF | TGTGCCTCGACACCGGCAACTAATGAAAAACTGTTTTTT | - | TRBV30 | - | TRBJ1-4
CAWNSGSETQYF | TGTGCCTGGAATTCGGGATCCGAGACCCAGTACTTC | - | TRBV30 | - | TRBJ2-5
CASSELDSSEADTQYF | TGTGCCAGCAGTGAGCTGGACTCTAGCGAGGCAGATACGCAGTATTTT | - | TRBV2 | - | TRBJ2-3
CASSLSAGDYGYTF | TGCGCCAGCAGCTTGTCTGCGGGGGACTATGGCTACACCTTC | - | TRBV5-1 | - | TRBJ1-2
CASVSGTGGQSGGYTF | TGTGCCAGCGTATCCGGGACAGGGGGCCAAAGCGGTGGCTACACCTTC | TRBD1 | TRBV5-5 | - | TRBJ1-2
CASSLGGLKETQYF | TGCGCCAGCAGCCTGGGGGGACTAAAAGAGACCCAGTACTTC | TRBD2 | TRBV5-1 | - | TRBJ2-5
CASSVTHVNTEAFF | TGTGCCAGCAGCGTTACACATGTGAACACTGAAGCTTTCTTT | - | TRBV9 | - | TRBJ1-1
CATSDFRRDSVQETQYF | TGTGCCACCAGTGATTTTCGCCGGGACAGCGTACAAGAGACCCAGTACTTC | TRBD1 | TRBV24-1 | - | TRBJ2-5
CASNFLPGVRGTEAFF | TGTGCCAGCAACTTCTTACCAGGGGTAAGGGGCACTGAAGCTTTCTTT | - | TRBV9 | - | TRBJ1-1
CASRTTGSHSPLHF | TGTGCCAGCAGAACCACAGGGTCCCATTCACCCCTCCACTTT | - | TRBV6-5 | few | TRBJ1-6
CASSLADRPTYKNIQYF | TGTGCCAGCAGCTTGGCCGACAGGCCTACTTACAAAAACATTCAGTACTTC | - | TRBV5-4 | - | TRBJ2-4
CASSLVSGGAQNEQFF | TGCGCCAGCAGCTTGGTAAGCGGGGGGGCACAGAATGAGCAGTTCTTC | TRBD2 | TRBV5-1 | - | TRBJ2-1
CATSDPTGGPDTQYF | TGTGCCACCAGTGACCCGACAGGGGGCCCAGATACGCAGTATTTT | TRBD1 | TRBV24-1 | - | TRBJ2-3